Listed here is a single T cell receptor beta chain. This sample is drawn from a study of T cell responses to AZD1222 COVID-19 vaccine. There are 15 residues in the CDR3. Trimming cost V 3 bases and J 4 bases, with 14 bases left between them. CDR1 LNHDA and CDR2 SQIVND come from the germline V gene (reference sequence). Clones were sequenced by immunoSEQ multiplex PCR, and TCRdb holds only the in-frame ones, with some missing. The data hold around 190,000 clones, with approximately 94% observed a single time. The chain employs TRBV19 and TRBJ2-3; the D gene could be TRBD1 or TRBD2 (6 bases each). The sequenced sample was peripheral blood, obtained 28 days after the second AZD1222 dose. This clonotype was sampled from an adult who received the AZD1222 COVID-19 vaccine. CDR3 sequence: CASSISGAEADTQYF. The CDR3 DNA sequence: TGTGCCAGTAGTATTTCGGGGGCGGAGGCAGATACGCAGTATTTT.